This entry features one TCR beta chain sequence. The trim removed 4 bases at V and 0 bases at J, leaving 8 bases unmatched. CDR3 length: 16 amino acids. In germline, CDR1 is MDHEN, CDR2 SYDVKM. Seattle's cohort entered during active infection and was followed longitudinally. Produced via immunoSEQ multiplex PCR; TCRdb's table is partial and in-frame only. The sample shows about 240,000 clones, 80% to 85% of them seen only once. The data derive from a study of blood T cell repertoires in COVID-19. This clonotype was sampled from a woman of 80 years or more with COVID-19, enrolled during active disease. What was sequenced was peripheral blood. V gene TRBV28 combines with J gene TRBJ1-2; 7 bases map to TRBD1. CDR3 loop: CASSSPGTAANYGYTF. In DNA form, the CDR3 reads TGTGCCAGCAGTTCACCCGGGACAGCAGCTAACTATGGCTACACCTTC.